The next 19 T cell receptor beta chains were all read from a single sample in a study of cytomegalovirus exposure and HLA in healthy donors. PCR primers comprised 60 Vbeta and 13 Jbeta primers. Sequenced by immunoSEQ multiplex PCR; TCRdb stores in-frame clones only, minus some. The table includes approximately 150,000 clones, approximately 70% detected once. Material: PBMCs. The receptors stem from a woman aged 55-69 years in good health and CMV-seronegative.

The chain joins TRBV6-5 to TRBJ2-3; D is undetermined. Germline assignment: CDR1 MNHEY and CDR2 SVGAGI. Trimming cost V 5 bases and J 2 bases, with 11 bases left between them. The CDR3 contains 14 residues. As DNA, the CDR3 is TGTGCCAGCAGTGCTGTGGCTCTCACAGATACGCAGTATTTT. It specifies CASSAVALTDTQYF.

This clone came up a few times. The V gene is TRBV4-1, the J gene TRBJ2-1; unclear D gene. CDR1 is MGHRA and CDR2 is YSYEKL in the germline V gene. The CDR3 is 11 amino acids. Trimming pared 3 bases from V and 14 bases from J, leaving 11 bases between. CDR3 sequence reads: CASSQGPTKFF. CDR3 DNA sequence: TGCGCCAGCAGCCAGGGCCCTACCAAGTTCTTC.

The J gene is TRBJ2-5, the V gene TRBV2, with TRBD1 matching 10 bases. The DNA end lines up better with TRBJ2-7; the J call may be wrong. The V gene's germline CDR1 is SNHLY and CDR2 FYNNEI. The CDR3 loop spans 13 amino acids. The CDR3 DNA follows: TGTGCCAGCGTGGACAGGGGGAGGGACGAGCAGTACTTC. It yields the protein CASVDRGRDEQYF.

The CDR3 loop is CASTNRGRRTEAFF. The CDR3 bases are TGTGCCAGCACCAACAGGGGGCGTCGCACTGAAGCTTTCTTT. V and J are TRBV6-5 and TRBJ1-1, with 9 bases that match TRBD1. Germline V CDR1 and CDR2: MNHEY, SVGAGI. J gave up 4 bases and V 7 bases, and 7 bases lay outside the gene matches. CDR3 length: 14 residues.

The chain is built from TRBV5-6 and TRBJ2-7; 8 bases are shared with TRBD1. After removal of 0 bases from V and 12 bases from J, the junction contained 17 bases not matched to a gene. CDR1 is SGHDT, CDR2 YYEEEE, per germline. This CDR3 is built from 16 residues. DNA of the CDR3: TGTGCCAGCAGCTTGGGAATCGGCCCCGGACAGGGCGACCTGTACTTC. Its protein is CASSLGIGPGQGDLYF.

Only a few counts were recorded for this clone. This chain uses TRBV28 with TRBJ2-7, with 10 positions matching TRBD1. The germline gives CDR1 MDHEN, CDR2 SYDVKM. CDR3 size: 17 residues. V dropped 7 bases and J dropped 0; count of bases not matched to a gene: 12. The CDR3 loop reads CASTPPGQGPSSYEQYF. In nucleotides, the CDR3 is TGTGCCAGCACCCCCCCGGGACAGGGGCCGAGCTCCTACGAGCAGTACTTC.

This chain joins TRBV18 and TRBJ2-5; D unresolved. Germline V gives CDR1 KGHSH, CDR2 LQKENI. The V and J ends lost 2 bases and 2 bases respectively, with 6 bases between them. The CDR3 totals 13 residues. The DNA for the CDR3 is TGTGCCAGCTCACCAACACAGCAAGAGACCCAGTACTTC. Translated: CASSPTQQETQYF.

V usage is TRBV5-1 and J usage is TRBJ1-3, with a weak D call TRBD1 (5 bases). V lost 2 bases, J lost 0 bases, and 12 bases lay in between. The CDR3 contains 16 residues. Germline V gives CDR1 SGHRS, CDR2 YFSETQ. The CDR3 DNA follows: TGCGCCAGCAGCTTAAGTCCAGGGCTCTCTGGAAACACCATATATTTT. Encoded protein: CASSLSPGLSGNTIYF.

This sequence joins TRBV13 and TRBJ2-7, with 7 bases aligning to TRBD1. Trimming cost V 3 bases and J 5 bases; bases outside gene matches: 10. CDR1 and CDR2 (germline): PRHDT, FYEKMQ (reference sequence). The CDR3 spans 15 residues. The CDR3 loop is CASSLGGRGSNEQYF. CDR3 bases: TGTGCCAGCAGCTTGGGCGGCAGGGGGTCTAACGAGCAGTACTTC.

The chain joins TRBV29-1 to TRBJ1-2, with 10 positions matching TRBD1. Germline lookup yields CDR1 SQVTM and CDR2 ANQGSEA. After removal of 6 bases from V and 7 bases from J, the junction contained 5 bases not matched to a gene. This CDR3 spans 12 amino acids. CDR3 coding DNA: TGCAGCGTAGACGACAGGGGGCTTGGCTACACCTTC. It yields the protein CSVDDRGLGYTF.

The rearrangement links TRBV15 to TRBJ2-5; D may be TRBD2 (6 bases). CDR3 length equals 13 residues. Germline CDR1 reads LNHNV; CDR2 reads YYDKDF (reference sequence). V was clipped by 6 bases and J by 3 bases, with 11 bases between them. For the CDR3, the DNA is TGTGCCACCAGGGATTGGGGGGAAGAGACCCAGTACTTC. It codes for CATRDWGEETQYF.

This clone showed up just a few times. The rearrangement links TRBV11-1 to TRBJ2-1; 7 bases map to TRBD2. Germline values: CDR1 SGHAT, CDR2 FQDESV (reference sequence). The CDR3 has 15 amino acids. V was clipped by 5 bases and J by 2 bases; unmatched bases: 6. The CDR3 here is CASSPPSGAYNEQFF. In nucleotides, the CDR3 is TGTGCCAGCAGCCCCCCTAGCGGAGCCTACAATGAGCAGTTCTTC. The full variable domain, in which reference TRBV11-1 and TRBJ2-1 provide the parts outside the CDR3, is EAEVAQSPRYKITEKSQAVAFWCDPISGHATLYWYRQILGQGPELLVQFQDESVVDDSQLPKDRFSAERLKGVDSTLKIQPAELGDSAMYLCASSPPSGAYNEQFFGPGTRLTVL.

CDR3 nucleotides: TGCGCCAGCAGCTTTATCGGGTCTAGCACAGATACGCAGTATTTT. It is translated as CASSFIGSSTDTQYF. This chain uses TRBV5-1 with TRBJ2-3; D unclear. The CDR3 runs 15 residues. V gave up 2 bases and J gave up 0 bases, with 10 bases separating them. Germline CDR1 reads SGHRS; CDR2 reads YFSETQ.

This clone was counted a few times. The chain carries TRBV7-9 and TRBJ2-2; 10 bases fit TRBD2. The V and J ends lost 2 bases and 1 base, in that order; junction bases with no gene match: 1. The CDR3 is made up of 16 amino acids. Per germline, CDR1 SEHNR and CDR2 FQNEAQ (reference sequence). CDR3 residues: CASSLWTSGNTGELFF. The CDR3 bases are TGTGCCAGCAGCTTATGGACTAGCGGGAACACCGGGGAGCTGTTTTTT. Complete variable domain (other parts from reference TRBV7-9 and TRBJ2-2): DTGVSQNPRHKITKRGQNVTFRCDPISEHNRLYWYRQTLGQGPEFLTYFQNEAQLEKSRLLSDRFSAERPKGSFSTLEIQRTEQGDSAMYLCASSLWTSGNTGELFFGEGSRLTVL.

The chain carries TRBV5-4 and TRBJ2-5, with 11 bases matching TRBD2. Germline V gene lookup returns CDR1 SGHNT and CDR2 YYREEE (reference sequence). V lost 4 bases, J lost 5 bases, and 7 bases stayed unmatched. This CDR3 region has 15 residues. The CDR3 spells CASSGLAGGTETQYF. In DNA, the CDR3 is TGTGCCAGCAGCGGGCTAGCGGGGGGCACCGAGACCCAGTACTTC.

This chain uses TRBV5-1 with TRBJ1-5, with D maybe TRBD1 (5 bases). The CDR3 totals 13 residues. Germline assignment: CDR1 SGHRS and CDR2 YFSETQ. V was shortened by 5 bases and J by 10 bases, with 16 bases between the two germline ends. DNA of the CDR3: TGCGCCAGCAGGGGGGGGAATCAGGGTCCCCAGCATTTT. Amino acid sequence: CASRGGNQGPQHF.

The CDR3 sequence: CASSPGLANEQFF. The CDR3 coding sequence is TGTGCCAGCAGCCCGGGACTAGCCAATGAGCAGTTCTTC. The chain uses TRBV5-4 and TRBJ2-1; TRBD2 agrees at 9 bases. The CDR3 totals 13 residues. The J segment lost 6 bases and the V segment lost 4 bases, leaving 2 bases of the junction unmatched. Germline V gene data show CDR1 as SGHNT and CDR2 as YYREEE (reference sequence).

This clone has only a few counts. The V and J genes are TRBV7-9 and TRBJ2-7; 8 bases fit TRBD1. This CDR3 has 16 amino acids. Trimming cost V 5 bases and J 2 bases; bases outside gene matches: 11. Germline assignment: CDR1 SEHNR and CDR2 FQNEAQ (reference sequence). CDR3 coding DNA: TGTGCCAGCAGCCCAGGGGGCCGGCAGGGCCCCTACGAGCAGTACTTC. Amino acid sequence: CASSPGGRQGPYEQYF.

The V and J genes are TRBV5-4 and TRBJ2-7; TRBD1 aligns across 12 bases. The trim removed 4 bases at V and 3 bases at J, leaving 2 bases unmatched. Germline V gives CDR1 SGHNT, CDR2 YYREEE (reference sequence). CDR3 length equals 14 residues. The CDR3 sequence: CASSRDRGRYEQYF. The CDR3 nucleotides read TGTGCCAGCAGCCGGGACAGGGGGCGCTACGAGCAGTACTTC.